These 9 T cell receptor beta chains share one sample of origin, sequenced in a study of shared clonotypes between healthy human individuals. Assay: immunoSEQ multiplex PCR; the TCRdb copy retains only in-frame clones and omits some. The sample has under 2.5 million clones; around 92% are singletons. Specimen: naive CD4+ T cells from PBMCs. The subset: CD45RA+ positively selected. These receptors originate from a man aged 18 to 29 in good health. Some clones in this sample may be carry-over from other donors' samples.

In this sample, this clone turned up once. V is TRBV5-1 and J is TRBJ2-7; TRBD2 might be the D (6 bases). The CDR3 sequence is 16 residues long. V lost 5 bases and J lost 3, with 21 bases in between. The germline gives CDR1 SGHRS, CDR2 YFSETQ. This chain's CDR3 is CASRITVGGNVYEQYF. As DNA, the CDR3 is TGCGCCAGCAGAATAACCGTCGGCGGGAACGTCTACGAGCAGTACTTC.

The J gene is TRBJ2-1, the V gene TRBV9, with TRBD2 identical over 11 bases. V lost 0 bases to trimming and J lost 6 bases; unmatched junction nucleotides: 5. This CDR3 has 16 amino acids. Per germline, CDR1 SGDLS and CDR2 YYNGEE. CDR3 sequence reads: CASSVVGLAGLNEQFF. CDR3 coding DNA: TGTGCCAGCAGCGTAGTCGGACTAGCGGGCCTCAATGAGCAGTTCTTC.

The rearrangement joins TRBV9 to TRBJ1-3, with D unclear. The CDR3 length is 16 residues. Germline V gives CDR1 SGDLS, CDR2 YYNGEE. Trimming shortened V by 0 bases and J by 2 bases, and 12 bases separated the two germline ends. In nucleotides, the CDR3 is TGTGCCAGCAGCGTAGGGATGAGTTTTGCTGGAAACACCATATATTTT. Protein sequence: CASSVGMSFAGNTIYF.

The rearrangement links TRBV28 to TRBJ1-5; D is perhaps TRBD1 (5 bases). V shed 6 bases and J shed 0 bases, with 12 bases lying between them. Germline V gene data show CDR1 as MDHEN and CDR2 as SYDVKM. The CDR3 is 15 amino acids. CDR3 loop: CASSQGGYSNQPQHF. In DNA, the CDR3 is TGTGCCAGCAGCCAGGGAGGGTATAGCAATCAGCCCCAGCATTTT.

This clone was counted between two and nine times. The genes are TRBV7-3 and TRBJ1-1; D not certain. The germline V gene has CDR1 SGHTA and CDR2 FQGTGA. V lost 3 bases to trimming and J lost 1 base, with 6 bases between them. This CDR3 has 13 amino acids. CDR3 sequence reads: CASSLMKNTEAFF. In DNA form, the CDR3 reads TGTGCCAGCAGCTTGATGAAGAACACTGAAGCTTTCTTT.

This clone was recorded only once. The chain uses TRBV5-4 and TRBJ1-4; TRBD1 agrees at 7 bases. The CDR3 extends over 15 amino acids. The V and J ends lost 3 bases and 3 bases, in that order; junction bases with no gene match: 5. Germline values: CDR1 SGHNT, CDR2 YYREEE (reference sequence). CDR3 region: CASSSPGQPNEKLFF. The CDR3 DNA reads as TGTGCCAGCAGCTCTCCGGGACAGCCTAATGAAAAACTGTTTTTT.

This chain joins TRBV7-6 and TRBJ2-7, with 7 bases lining up with TRBD1. J lost 2 bases, V lost 1 base, and 8 bases had no gene match. From germline, CDR1 is SGHVS and CDR2 FNYEAQ. CDR3 size: 16 residues. The CDR3 here is CASSLGPPGGTYEQYF. CDR3 DNA: TGTGCCAGCAGCTTAGGGCCCCCAGGGGGAACCTACGAGCAGTACTTC.

The chain carries TRBV11-3 and TRBJ1-3; D is ambiguous. The CDR3 loop spans 16 amino acids. The V end lost 4 bases, the J end lost 4 bases, and 17 bases lay between the germline ends. Germline assignment: CDR1 SGHNT and CDR2 YENEEA. The chain's CDR3 is CASSSTGYPGGNTIYF. Here the CDR3 DNA reads TGTGCCAGCAGCTCGACCGGGTATCCGGGAGGAAACACCATATATTTT.

The V and J genes are TRBV2 and TRBJ1-2; D unresolved. The ends were cut back, 3 bases at V and 0 bases at J, with 8 bases in the middle. The CDR3 length is 14 residues. The germline gives CDR1 SNHLY, CDR2 FYNNEI. The CDR3 region is CASSEYTANYGYTF. The CDR3 coding sequence is TGTGCCAGCAGTGAGTACACAGCTAACTATGGCTACACCTTC. The full variable domain, with the rest looked up from reference TRBV2 and TRBJ1-2, is EPEVTQTPSHQVTQMGQEVILRCVPISNHLYFYWYRQILGQKVEFLVSFYNNEISEKSEIFDDQFSVERPDGSNFTLKIRSTKLEDSAMYFCASSEYTANYGYTFGSGTRLTVV.